The rows below give T cell receptor beta chains drawn from one sample of a study of T-cell memory formation after mild COVID-19. MiXCR, run by TCRdb on the 5' RACE reads, gives a single entry per CDR3 protein. The repertoire includes a few hundred thousand distinct CDR3 sequences, roughly 20% of them detected once, and about 12% sits in the top ten. Sequenced: PBMCs or a T cell subset sorted from them (not recorded which). The receptor source for this set is an adult woman who had mild COVID-19 (a few samples of this study predate the infection). Cell type and time point are not known. Both conserved end residues are part of each CDR3. The order of the fields is clone size, V gene, J gene, CDR3 protein. The size entry is marked missing in some rows and otherwise reads once, few, many or a size class.

clone size: many
V gene: TRBV5-1
J gene: TRBJ2-1
CDR3 protein: CASMIWGSTIDEQFF

clone size: few
V gene: TRBV24-1
J gene: TRBJ1-2
CDR3 protein: CATSPGTGGVDGYTF

clone size: few
V gene: TRBV20-1
J gene: TRBJ2-1
CDR3 protein: CSASGRAGAPGHEQFF

clone size: few
V gene: TRBV7-9
J gene: TRBJ2-3
CDR3 protein: CASSPRMGETMYTQYF

clone size: few
V gene: TRBV29-1
J gene: TRBJ2-1
CDR3 protein: CHVRSGYNEQFF

clone size: -
V gene: TRBV5-1
J gene: TRBJ2-7
CDR3 protein: CASSLGTPTYEQYF

clone size: -
V gene: TRBV2
J gene: TRBJ2-3
CDR3 protein: CASTAGAYTDTQYF

clone size: -
V gene: TRBV5-1
J gene: TRBJ1-1
CDR3 protein: CASRVGDREVNAEAFF

clone size: many
V gene: TRBV5-1
J gene: TRBJ2-3
CDR3 protein: CASSLWAGVSTDTQYF

clone size: -
V gene: TRBV4-3
J gene: TRBJ2-2
CDR3 protein: CASSQDLRTSGRVRELFF

clone size: once
V gene: TRBV6-5
J gene: TRBJ2-3
CDR3 protein: CASSYGQGANTQYF

clone size: -
V gene: TRBV7-9
J gene: TRBJ2-1
CDR3 protein: CASSASGTSVYEQFF

clone size: -
V gene: TRBV28
J gene: TRBJ1-1
CDR3 protein: CASSFNREANTEAFF

clone size: -
V gene: TRBV27
J gene: TRBJ2-7
CDR3 protein: CATLRGYEQYF

clone size: few
V gene: TRBV7-2
J gene: TRBJ2-2
CDR3 protein: CASSLLGGRGTGELFF

clone size: -
V gene: TRBV7-9
J gene: TRBJ2-3
CDR3 protein: CASSPSGTPTDTQYF

clone size: -
V gene: TRBV7-9
J gene: TRBJ2-7
CDR3 protein: CASSLPRGEQYF

clone size: -
V gene: TRBV2
J gene: TRBJ2-3
CDR3 protein: CASSDRTSTDTQYF

clone size: few
V gene: TRBV5-1
J gene: TRBJ2-3
CDR3 protein: CASSFYVWDSRTDTQYF

clone size: -
V gene: TRBV7-2
J gene: TRBJ2-3
CDR3 protein: CASSSRVSDTQYF

clone size: few
V gene: TRBV12-3/TRBV12-4
J gene: TRBJ1-1
CDR3 protein: CASSFTDRGEAFF

clone size: -
V gene: TRBV30
J gene: TRBJ2-2
CDR3 protein: CAWSSTGTGELFF

clone size: -
V gene: TRBV25-1
J gene: TRBJ2-3
CDR3 protein: CASSDVLMRTESTDTQYF

clone size: many
V gene: TRBV5-4
J gene: TRBJ2-2
CDR3 protein: CASSPYTARDTGELFF

clone size: few
V gene: TRBV5-1
J gene: TRBJ1-2
CDR3 protein: CASSSGDGYGYTF

clone size: -
V gene: TRBV5-1
J gene: TRBJ1-1
CDR3 protein: CASSRMVGIAANTEAFF

clone size: few
V gene: TRBV7-9
J gene: TRBJ2-3
CDR3 protein: CASSFAPGQAFTDTQYF

clone size: -
V gene: TRBV23-1
J gene: TRBJ2-7
CDR3 protein: CASTLIGQGGYEQYF

clone size: -
V gene: TRBV20-1
J gene: TRBJ2-5
CDR3 protein: CSAGIGLVGQETQYF

clone size: few
V gene: TRBV20-1
J gene: TRBJ1-6
CDR3 protein: CSPFSGQGAIPPLHF

clone size: -
V gene: TRBV4-1
J gene: TRBJ2-5
CDR3 protein: CASSQEGRATRETQYF

clone size: -
V gene: TRBV15
J gene: TRBJ2-7
CDR3 protein: CATSPGKIYEQYF

clone size: few
V gene: TRBV12-3/TRBV12-4
J gene: TRBJ1-4
CDR3 protein: CASNGKDHNEKLFF

clone size: few
V gene: TRBV6-1
J gene: TRBJ1-2
CDR3 protein: CASSSEGFSGYTF

clone size: -
V gene: TRBV5-1
J gene: TRBJ2-5
CDR3 protein: CASRRTSGSGAQYF

clone size: few
V gene: TRBV7-3
J gene: TRBJ2-2
CDR3 protein: CASSPTVRNTGELFF